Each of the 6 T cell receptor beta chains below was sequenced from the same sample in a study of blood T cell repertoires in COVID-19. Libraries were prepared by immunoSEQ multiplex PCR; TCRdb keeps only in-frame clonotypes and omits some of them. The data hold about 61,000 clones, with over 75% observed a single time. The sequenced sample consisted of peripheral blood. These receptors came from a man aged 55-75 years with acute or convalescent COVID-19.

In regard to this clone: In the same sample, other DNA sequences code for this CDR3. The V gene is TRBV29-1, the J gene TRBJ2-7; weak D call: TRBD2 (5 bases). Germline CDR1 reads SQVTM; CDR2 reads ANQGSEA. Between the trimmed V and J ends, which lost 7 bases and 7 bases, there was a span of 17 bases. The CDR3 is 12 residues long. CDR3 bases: TGCAGCGCCGAGGGAGAGGAAGATGAGCAGTACTTC. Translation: CSAEGEEDEQYF.

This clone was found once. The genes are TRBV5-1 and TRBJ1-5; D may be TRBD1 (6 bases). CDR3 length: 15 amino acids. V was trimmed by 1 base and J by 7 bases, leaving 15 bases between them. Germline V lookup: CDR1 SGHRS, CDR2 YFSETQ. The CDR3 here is CASSLSGVGSQPQHF. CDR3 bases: TGCGCCAGCAGCTTGTCAGGGGTTGGAAGCCAGCCCCAGCATTTT.

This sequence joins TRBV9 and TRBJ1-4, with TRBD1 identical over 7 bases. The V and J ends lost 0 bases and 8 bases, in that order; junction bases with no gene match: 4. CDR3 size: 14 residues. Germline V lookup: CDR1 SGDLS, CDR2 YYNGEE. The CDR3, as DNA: TGTGCCAGCAGCGTAGCAGGGGGACGCGAAAAACTGTTTTTT. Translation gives CASSVAGGREKLFF.

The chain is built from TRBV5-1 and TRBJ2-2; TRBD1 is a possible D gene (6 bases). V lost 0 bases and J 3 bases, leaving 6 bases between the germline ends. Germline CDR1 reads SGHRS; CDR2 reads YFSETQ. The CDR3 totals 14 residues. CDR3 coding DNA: TGCGCCAGCAGCTTGGGGGGGCACACCGGGGAGCTGTTTTTT. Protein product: CASSLGGHTGELFF.

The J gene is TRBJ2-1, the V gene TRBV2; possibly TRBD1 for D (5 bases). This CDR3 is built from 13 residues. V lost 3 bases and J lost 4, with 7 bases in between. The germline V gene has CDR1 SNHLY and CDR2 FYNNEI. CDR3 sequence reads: CASSEGPYNEQFF. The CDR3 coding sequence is TGTGCCAGCAGTGAGGGGCCGTACAATGAGCAGTTCTTC.

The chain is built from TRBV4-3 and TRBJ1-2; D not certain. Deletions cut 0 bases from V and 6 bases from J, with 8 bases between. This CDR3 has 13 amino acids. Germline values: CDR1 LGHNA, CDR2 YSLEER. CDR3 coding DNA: TGCGCCAGCAGCCAAGAGGTCGCGGATGGCTACACCTTC. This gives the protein CASSQEVADGYTF.